This TCR beta chain comes out of a study of cytotoxic CD8 clonotypes in ibrutinib-treated CLL. The study, taken as a whole, reports: Clonality rose at ibrutinib response, held steady in sustained remission, and fell toward baseline at progression.

Method: immunoSEQ multiplex PCR; TCRdb's copy keeps in-frame clones and lacks some. This table holds 140,000 or so clones, 75% to 85% found once. Genomic DNA in an amount of roughly 2 micrograms was extracted from cryopreserved PBMCs and used for the preparation of TCR beta libraries. About this clone: Its antigen is currently unknown.

This specimen consisted of PBMCs, obtained after 12 months of ibrutinib treatment. The sequence was obtained from a human donor with chronic lymphocytic leukemia.

The DNA of the CDR3 is TGCGCCAGCAGGACCCGCAAAAAAACGACGGAGACCCAGTACTTC. This sequence encodes CASRTRKKTTETQYF. The V call is TRBV5-1, the J call TRBJ2-5, with D hard to call. The CDR3 runs 15 residues. Germline CDR1 and CDR2: SGHRS and YFSETQ. Trimming left V 5 bases short and J 5 bases short, with 19 bases between.